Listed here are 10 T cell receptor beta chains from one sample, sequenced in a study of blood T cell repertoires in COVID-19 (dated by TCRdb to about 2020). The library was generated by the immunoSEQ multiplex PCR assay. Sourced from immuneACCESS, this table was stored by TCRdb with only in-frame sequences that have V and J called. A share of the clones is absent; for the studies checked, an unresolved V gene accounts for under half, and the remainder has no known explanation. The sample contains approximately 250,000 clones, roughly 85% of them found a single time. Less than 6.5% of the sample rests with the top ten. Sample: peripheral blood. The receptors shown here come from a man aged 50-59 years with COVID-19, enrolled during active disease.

For the CDR3, the DNA is TGTGCCAGCAGCTACCGGGCCAGCGCGGGTCGGATTAAAGGCAATACGCAGTATTTT. Protein product: CASSYRASAGRIKGNTQYF. The chain is built from TRBV6-6 and TRBJ2-3; D may be TRBD2 (5 bases). The CDR3 loop spans 19 amino acids. Trimming removed 6 bases at V and 7 bases at J, with 32 bases between. Germline lookup yields CDR1 MNHNY and CDR2 SVGAGI (reference sequence).

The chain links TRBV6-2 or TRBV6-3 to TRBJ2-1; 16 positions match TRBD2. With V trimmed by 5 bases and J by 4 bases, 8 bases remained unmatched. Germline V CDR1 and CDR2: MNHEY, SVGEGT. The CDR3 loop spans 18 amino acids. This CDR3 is CASSQGLAGGQGYNEQFF. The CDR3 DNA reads TGTGCCAGCAGTCAGGGACTAGCGGGGGGGCAAGGTTACAATGAGCAGTTCTTC.

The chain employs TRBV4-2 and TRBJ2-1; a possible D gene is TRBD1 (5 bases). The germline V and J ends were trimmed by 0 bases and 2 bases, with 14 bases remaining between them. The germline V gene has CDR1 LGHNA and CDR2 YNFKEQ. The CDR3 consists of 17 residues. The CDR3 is CASSQDFSGSPYNEQFF. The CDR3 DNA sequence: TGTGCCAGCAGCCAAGATTTTTCAGGGTCACCCTACAATGAGCAGTTCTTC.

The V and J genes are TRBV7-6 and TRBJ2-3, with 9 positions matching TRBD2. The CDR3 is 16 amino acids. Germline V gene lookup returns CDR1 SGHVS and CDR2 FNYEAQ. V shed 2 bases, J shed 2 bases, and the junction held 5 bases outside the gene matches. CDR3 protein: CASSLLAGRTTDTQYF. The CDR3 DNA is TGTGCCAGCAGCTTACTAGCGGGACGCACCACAGATACGCAGTATTTT.

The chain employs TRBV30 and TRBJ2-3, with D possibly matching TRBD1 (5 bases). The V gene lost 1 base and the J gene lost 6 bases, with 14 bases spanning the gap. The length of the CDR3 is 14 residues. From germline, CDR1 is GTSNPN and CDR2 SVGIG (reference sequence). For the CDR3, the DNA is TGTGCCTGGAGTGAGGGTAGGGGTTGGGATACGCAGTATTTT. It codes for CAWSEGRGWDTQYF.

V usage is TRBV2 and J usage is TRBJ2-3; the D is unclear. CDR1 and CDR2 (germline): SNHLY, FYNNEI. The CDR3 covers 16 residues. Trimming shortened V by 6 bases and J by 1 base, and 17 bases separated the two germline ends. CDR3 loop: CASSAHSGSRTDTQYF. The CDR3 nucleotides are TGTGCCAGCAGCGCCCATTCCGGGTCCCGCACAGATACGCAGTATTTT.

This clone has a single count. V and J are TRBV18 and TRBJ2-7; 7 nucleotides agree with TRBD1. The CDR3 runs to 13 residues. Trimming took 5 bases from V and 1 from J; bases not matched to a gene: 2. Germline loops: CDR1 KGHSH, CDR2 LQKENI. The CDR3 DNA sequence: TGTGCCAGCTCAACGGGACAGTCCTACGAGCAGTACTTC. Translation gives CASSTGQSYEQYF. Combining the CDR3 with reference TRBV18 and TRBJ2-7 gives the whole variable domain NAGVMQNPRHLVRRRGQEARLRCSPMKGHSHVYWYRQLPEEGLKFMVYLQKENIIDESGMPKERFSAEFPKEGPSILRIQQVVRGDSAAYFCASSTGQSYEQYFGPGTRLTVT.

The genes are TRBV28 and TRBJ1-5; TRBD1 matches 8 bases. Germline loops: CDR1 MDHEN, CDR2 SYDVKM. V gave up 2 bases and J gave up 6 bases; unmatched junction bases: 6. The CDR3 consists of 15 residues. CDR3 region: CASSLGQGYRQPQHF. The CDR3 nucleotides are TGTGCCAGCAGTTTAGGACAGGGATATCGTCAGCCCCAGCATTTT.

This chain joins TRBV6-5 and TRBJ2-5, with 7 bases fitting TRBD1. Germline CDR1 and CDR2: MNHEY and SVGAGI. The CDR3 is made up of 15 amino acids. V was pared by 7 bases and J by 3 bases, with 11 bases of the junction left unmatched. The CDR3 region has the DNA TGTGCCAGCATACCGAAGGGGGCCCGCGAAGAGACCCAGTACTTC. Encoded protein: CASIPKGAREETQYF.

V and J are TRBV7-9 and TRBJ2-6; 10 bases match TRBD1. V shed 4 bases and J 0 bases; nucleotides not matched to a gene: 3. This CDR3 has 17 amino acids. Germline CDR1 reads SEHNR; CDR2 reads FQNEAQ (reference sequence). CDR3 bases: TGTGCCAGCAGCTCTAGGACAGGGGGCTCTGGGGCCAACGTCCTGACTTTC. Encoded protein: CASSSRTGGSGANVLTF. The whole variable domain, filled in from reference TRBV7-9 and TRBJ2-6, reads DTGVSQNPRHKITKRGQNVTFRCDPISEHNRLYWYRQTLGQGPEFLTYFQNEAQLEKSRLLSDRFSAERPKGSFSTLEIQRTEQGDSAMYLCASSSRTGGSGANVLTFGAGSRLTVL.